This entry concerns a single T cell receptor beta chain. The antigen remains undetermined. The data are from a study of T cell responses to AZD1222 COVID-19 vaccine. Notes on the study in general: Baseline serology detected seropositivity in only six AZD1222 recipients. Clonal diversity was possibly underestimated, and white British individuals and females predominated among donors. Two doses of AZD1222 preceded a rise in Spike-specific TCR breadth and depth.

Produced via immunoSEQ multiplex PCR; TCRdb's table is partial and in-frame only. The sample yields some 190,000 clones, 80% to 90% seen once. Germline CDR1 reads SGHAT; CDR2 reads FQNNGV. Trimming at V came to 5 bases and at J to 5 bases, leaving 4 bases not matched to a gene. The CDR3 runs 14 residues. The source is an adult in good health. The sample in question was peripheral blood, obtained on day 0 of AZD1222 vaccination. The rearrangement joins TRBV11-2 to TRBJ2-4; TRBD1 matches at 9 bases. The CDR3 loop reads CASSPGTGQNIQYF. DNA for the CDR3: TGTGCCAGCAGCCCCGGGACAGGGCAAAACATTCAGTACTTC.